This T cell receptor beta chain was recorded in a study of T cell responses to AZD1222 COVID-19 vaccine. About the research overall: Second-dose schedules of about 4 or about 12 weeks were combined.

The V end lost 0 bases, the J end lost 2 bases, and 11 bases lay between the germline ends. The CDR3 covers 15 residues. Germline values: CDR1 LGHDT, CDR2 YNNKEL (reference sequence). Findings of the study overall: Across spike, vaccine-associated CD4 TCRs were found, dominant at 160-218 and 743-854. Seropositivity was recorded at baseline in only a handful of AZD1222 recipients. When two AZD1222 doses had been given, Spike-specific TCR breadth and depth rose.

To note about this clone: Its matching antigen is unknown.

TCRdb's copy holds only in-frame clones and misses some; the assay was immunoSEQ multiplex PCR. The sample includes around 100,000 clones, approximately 88% of them seen just once. The TCR originated in an adult in good health. The sample here was peripheral blood, taken on day 0 of AZD1222 vaccination. The rearrangement links TRBV3-1 (or the pseudogene TRBV3-2) to TRBJ2-7, with D possibly TRBD1 on 5 matching bases. In DNA, the CDR3 is TGTGCCAGCAGCCAAGATTGGGGCCGAGCCTACGAGCAGTACTTC. Residues: CASSQDWGRAYEQYF.